These T cell receptor beta chains were read from a single sample in a study of shared clonotypes between healthy human individuals. Produced via immunoSEQ multiplex PCR; TCRdb's table is partial and in-frame only. Of about 1.5 million clones in the sample, 95% to 99% are singletons; the top ten hold roughly 0.42%. The sample consisted of naive CD4+ T cells sorted from blood. The receptors here all came from a man younger than 45 in good health. Both conserved end residues are part of each CDR3. The D gene is left open where the match is weak. Size is stated for part of the rows, as once, few or many counts, or as a class when the clone is expanded.

V gene	clone size	J gene	D gene	CDR3 DNA	CDR3 protein
TRBV5-1	NA	TRBJ1-1	TRBD1	TGCGCCAGCAGCTTGGTAGACAGGGGGACTGAAGCTTTCTTT	CASSLVDRGTEAFF
TRBV9	NA	TRBJ2-1	NA	TGTGCCAGCTCCCTTAGCGGTACCTACAATGAGCAGTTCTTC	CASSLSGTYNEQFF
TRBV19	NA	TRBJ2-2	TRBD2	TGTGCCAGTAGGCACCCGCCGGGACTAGCGGGAGGTATCACCGGGGAGCTGTTTTTT	CASRHPPGLAGGITGELFF
TRBV5-4	NA	TRBJ2-1	NA	TGTGCCAGCAGCCTCTCCGCTAGCGCATCAGCCTACAATGAGCAGTTCTTC	CASSLSASASAYNEQFF
TRBV18	NA	TRBJ2-7	TRBD1	TGTGCCAGCTCTACTCTTACCGGGACAGGGGGTTACGAGCAGTACTTC	CASSTLTGTGGYEQYF
TRBV19	NA	TRBJ2-7	NA	TGTGCCAGTAGTCAAAGCAACTACGAGCAGTACTTC	CASSQSNYEQYF
TRBV6-1	NA	TRBJ2-2	NA	TGTGCCAGCAGCGAAAAGGGGCAGGTTGGGATTCGTGGGGAGCTGTTTTTT	CASSEKGQVGIRGELFF
TRBV14	NA	TRBJ2-7	NA	TGTGCCAGCAGTCATACCTACGAGCAGTACTTC	CASSHTYEQYF
TRBV19	NA	TRBJ1-1	TRBD1	TGTGCCAGTACCCGGGCGCCAGGGGGCCTTGGTGCGACTGAAGCTTTCTTT	CASTRAPGGLGATEAFF
TRBV5-1	NA	TRBJ2-5	NA	TGCGCCAGCAGCGTTAGCGGAATGCATGAGACCCAGTACTTC	CASSVSGMHETQYF
TRBV6-1	NA	TRBJ2-6	TRBD2	TGTGCCAGCAGTGAAAGGAGACTAGCGGGATTAAGTTCTGGGGCCAACGTCCTGACTTTC	CASSERRLAGLSSGANVLTF
TRBV15	NA	TRBJ2-1	NA	TGTGCCACCAGCAGAGCTGGTATCAATGAGCAGTTCTTC	CATSRAGINEQFF
TRBV29-1	NA	TRBJ2-3	NA	TGCAGCGTTGAAGCCCTGGGTGTGGATACGCAGTATTTT	CSVEALGVDTQYF
TRBV18	NA	TRBJ2-6	TRBD1	TGTGCCAGCTCACCATTGGCCAGGGGGCTGACTGGGGCCAACGTCCTGACTTTC	CASSPLARGLTGANVLTF
TRBV5-4	NA	TRBJ2-6	NA	TGTGCCAGCAGCTTGGGGGGGTTCAGCTCTGGGGCCAACGTCCTGACTTTC	CASSLGGFSSGANVLTF
TRBV2	NA	TRBJ1-1	TRBD1	TGTGCCAGCAGTGAAAGGGGACAGGGGCACACTGAAGCTTTCTTT	CASSERGQGHTEAFF
TRBV6-6	NA	TRBJ1-1	NA	TGTGCCAGCAGTTACTTGGCCCCCCGTAACACTGAAGCTTTCTTT	CASSYLAPRNTEAFF
TRBV12-5	once	TRBJ2-1	TRBD2	TGTGCTAGTGGTCTTACACTAGCGGGAACCGGGGGCCAGTTCTTC	CASGLTLAGTGGQFF
TRBV5-1	NA	TRBJ2-1	TRBD2	TGCGCCAGCAGCTCTGGTGGCGGGAGCGGCCTTATTGGGCAGTTCTTC	CASSSGGGSGLIGQFF
TRBV2	many	TRBJ1-1	NA	TGTGCCAGCAGTGAACAGGCTCCCACTGAAGCTTTCTTT	CASSEQAPTEAFF
TRBV28	NA	TRBJ2-7	TRBD1	TGTGCCAGCAGTACGACAGGGGGCTTCCTCTACGAGCAGTACTTC	CASSTTGGFLYEQYF
TRBV19	NA	TRBJ1-2	TRBD1	TGTGCCACCCGGACAGGGACGTTATCTGATGGCTACACCTTC	CATRTGTLSDGYTF
TRBV21-1	NA	TRBJ1-1	NA	TGTGCCAGCAGCCCGGACCGGACTGAAGCTTTCTTT	CASSPDRTEAFF
TRBV7-2	NA	TRBJ2-7	TRBD2	TGTGCCAGCAGCTTAGACCCAGCGGGAGCTCCCGAGCAGTACTTC	CASSLDPAGAPEQYF
TRBV9	once	TRBJ2-2	NA	TGTGCCAGCAGCGTAGGCTATTACGGGGAGCTGTTTTTT	CASSVGYYGELFF
TRBV7-9	NA	TRBJ1-2	TRBD1	TGTGCCAGCACCCAGGTGGGACAGAGCTATGGCTACACCTTC	CASTQVGQSYGYTF
TRBV10-3	NA	TRBJ2-3	NA	TGTGCCACCGGTGGGGGGGCGGGAAACACAGATACGCAGTATTTT	CATGGGAGNTDTQYF
TRBV7-3	NA	TRBJ2-1	TRBD2	TGTGCCAGCAGGTCAACTAGCGTGCACTACAATGAGCAGTTCTTC	CASRSTSVHYNEQFF
TRBV7-2	once	TRBJ1-2	NA	TGTGCCAGCAGCTTAGGCGCTCTATATGGCTACACCTTC	CASSLGALYGYTF
TRBV5-4	NA	TRBJ2-4	TRBD2	TGTGCCAGCAGCTCCGGACTAGCGGGAGATCAAGCCAAAAACATTCAGTACTTC	CASSSGLAGDQAKNIQYF
TRBV6-5	NA	TRBJ1-2	NA	TGTGCCAGCAGTTACGCCCGTGGGATTGGTGGCTACACCTTC	CASSYARGIGGYTF